This TCR beta chain was sequenced for a study of early T cells in non-severe SARS-CoV-2 infection. Study-level background: With bulk RNA from unsorted whole blood as input, sequencing yielded unpaired chains.

Unique molecular identifiers were added to individual cDNA molecules. Each CDR3 protein is one row after TCRdb ran MiXCR on the 5' RACE reads. The repertoire holds about 94,000 distinct CDR3 sequences, with approximately 13% as singletons. The V and J ends lost 8 bases and 2 bases respectively, with 19 bases between them. The germline gives CDR1 MDHEN, CDR2 SYDVKM. This CDR3 is built from 16 residues. This clonotype was counted a few times. The origin of this receptor is an adult who was a healthcare worker with PCR-confirmed SARS-CoV-2 infection or an uninfected control (not recorded which). This sequence joins TRBV28 and TRBJ1-3, with D possibly TRBD1 on 5 matching bases. The material sequenced was whole blood. CDR3 bases: TGTGCCAGCGGTAGGGACGCCCGGGTAGCTGGAAACACCATATATTTT. This encodes CASGRDARVAGNTIYF.